The 23 T cell receptor beta chains given below trace back to one sample, sequenced in a study of cytomegalovirus exposure and HLA in healthy donors. The primer mix had 60 Vbeta and 13 Jbeta primers. The protocol was immunoSEQ multiplex PCR, while the TCRdb copy is restricted to in-frame clones and leaves out a portion. The top ten clones hold 2.5% to 3% of a sample with over 120,000 clones, roughly three quarters of them seen once. Sequenced: PBMCs. These receptor sequences come from a female donor in good health and CMV-seronegative.

This chain links TRBV9 with TRBJ2-5; 7 bases line up with TRBD2. After removal of 0 bases from V and 6 bases from J, the junction contained 5 bases not matched to a gene. The CDR3 extends over 14 amino acids. Germline CDR1 SGDLS, CDR2 YYNGEE. The CDR3 DNA reads as TGTGCCAGCAGCGTAGGGAGGGAGGGGCAGACCCAGTACTTC. The encoded protein is CASSVGREGQTQYF.

This chain connects TRBV7-8 to TRBJ2-5; 7 bases are a match to TRBD1. The DNA end is a closer match to TRBJ2-7, so the J assignment may be wrong. The germline gives CDR1 SGHVS, CDR2 FQNEAQ. This CDR3 has 16 amino acids. CDR3 sequence (DNA): TGTGCCAGCAGCTTAACCCCGACAGGGTTGTTCTACGAGCAGTACTTC. Its translation is CASSLTPTGLFYEQYF.

This chain joins TRBV14 and TRBJ1-4; D may be TRBD1 (6 bases). The CDR3 is 16 amino acids. From germline, CDR1 is SGHDN and CDR2 FVKESK. Trimming cost V 1 base and J 6 bases, with 15 bases left between them. The CDR3 DNA sequence: TGTGCCAGCAGCCAAGTCTCCGGGACATACGATGAAAAACTGTTTTTT. Protein product: CASSQVSGTYDEKLFF.

The chain couples TRBV5-1 to TRBJ2-7, with D maybe TRBD1 (6 bases). CDR1 is SGHRS, CDR2 YFSETQ, per germline. Trimming took 1 base from V and 3 from J, leaving 17 bases between them. The CDR3 loop spans 16 amino acids. The CDR3 protein is CASSLNWGQFDYEQYF. In DNA form, the CDR3 reads TGCGCCAGCAGCTTGAATTGGGGGCAATTTGACTACGAGCAGTACTTC.

V usage is TRBV19 and J usage is TRBJ1-4, with no clear D. Germline CDR1 LNHDA, CDR2 SQIVND (reference sequence). V gave up 7 bases and J gave up 10 bases, with 22 bases separating them. This CDR3 contains 15 residues. CDR3 loop: CASTGSPISRGKLFF. CDR3 nucleotide sequence: TGTGCCAGTACGGGGAGCCCGATTTCTCGTGGAAAACTGTTTTTT.

J is TRBJ1-3 and V is TRBV13; D remains unclear. The length of the CDR3 is 16 residues. Germline V gene data show CDR1 as PRHDT and CDR2 as FYEKMQ (reference sequence). The germline V and J ends were trimmed by 1 base and 0 bases, with 10 bases remaining between them. The CDR3 DNA reads TGTGCCAGCAGCTTAGATCCGGGGAACTCTGGAAACACCATATATTTT. It translates to CASSLDPGNSGNTIYF.

The rearrangement joins TRBV4-1 to TRBJ1-5, with unresolved D. The CDR3 runs to 15 residues. Trimming cost V 1 base and J 9 bases, with 16 bases left between them. Germline-derived CDR1 and CDR2 are MGHRA and YSYEKL. The CDR3 here is CASSQGGGRSGPQHF. CDR3 DNA: TGCGCCAGCAGCCAAGGGGGAGGGAGGTCTGGGCCCCAGCATTTT.

The chain has TRBV30 and TRBJ2-4; D possibly corresponds to TRBD1 (5 bases). The CDR3 is 15 amino acids. V was cut by 0 bases and J by 0 bases, with 9 bases left in between. Germline CDR1 GTSNPN, CDR2 SVGIG (reference sequence). The CDR3 DNA reads as TGTGCCTGGAGTGTGGGCAGGGTAGCCAAAAACATTCAGTACTTC. The encoded protein is CAWSVGRVAKNIQYF.

This clone was seen a few times. The chain combines TRBV4-1 with TRBJ2-5, with TRBD1 identical over 8 bases. The DNA end is a closer match to TRBJ2-7, so the J assignment may be wrong. The CDR3 loop spans 14 amino acids. From germline, CDR1 is MGHRA and CDR2 YSYEKL. CDR3 sequence reads: CASSYDRGPYEQYF. In DNA form, the CDR3 reads TGCGCCAGCAGCTATGACAGGGGCCCCTACGAGCAGTACTTC.

The chain links TRBV6-1 to TRBJ2-7, with 7 bases matching TRBD2. V lost 4 bases to trimming and J lost 4 bases; unmatched junction nucleotides: 10. The CDR3 runs to 15 residues. Germline values: CDR1 MNHNS, CDR2 SASEGT. CDR3 region: CASSGTTSSRYEQYF. CDR3 nucleotides: TGTGCCAGCAGTGGAACGACTAGCAGCCGGTACGAGCAGTACTTC.

The rearrangement uses TRBV7-2 and TRBJ2-3; 10 bases align to TRBD2. This CDR3 is 14 amino acids long. V lost 7 bases and J lost 4; bases outside the gene matches: 5. Germline CDR1 is SGHTA and CDR2 is FQGNSA. DNA for the CDR3: TGTGCCAGCAAGGCTAGCGGGGGTGCAGATACGCAGTATTTT. Protein: CASKASGGADTQYF.

The rearrangement links TRBV2 to TRBJ2-7; 7 positions match TRBD1. The CDR3 extends over 15 amino acids. Per the germline V gene, CDR1 is SNHLY and CDR2 is FYNNEI. Trimming at V came to 2 bases and at J to 1 base, leaving 5 bases not matched to a gene. In DNA form, the CDR3 reads TGTGCCAGCAGTGAAAGAGGACAGGTTTCCTACGAGCAGTACTTC. Its protein product is CASSERGQVSYEQYF.

The chain carries TRBV28 and TRBJ1-1; TRBD1 aligns across 11 bases. Germline V gene sequence: CDR1 MDHEN, CDR2 SYDVKM. V lost 4 bases to trimming and J lost 9 bases; unmatched junction nucleotides: 10. This CDR3 has 15 residues. The CDR3 sequence is CASSWGGGQGAQAFF. The CDR3 region has the DNA TGTGCCAGCAGTTGGGGTGGCGGACAGGGGGCGCAAGCTTTCTTT.

The chain combines TRBV9 with TRBJ1-1; D perhaps matches TRBD1 (5 bases). CDR3 size: 14 residues. Germline CDR1 reads SGDLS; CDR2 reads YYNGEE. Between the trimmed V and J ends, which lost 0 bases and 4 bases, there was a span of 10 bases. The CDR3 DNA sequence: TGTGCCAGCAGCGTAGATGTCAGGGCCACTGAAGCTTTCTTT. Its translation is CASSVDVRATEAFF.

The gene calls are TRBV15 and TRBJ2-3, with unresolved D. Per the germline V gene, CDR1 is LNHNV and CDR2 is YYDKDF (reference sequence). CDR3 length equals 12 residues. Trimming removed 2 bases from V and 8 bases from J, with 8 bases in between. CDR3 sequence: CATSRSGLTQYF. In DNA, the CDR3 is TGTGCCACCAGCAGATCGGGTCTTACGCAGTATTTT.

This clone was seen a handful of times. The gene calls are TRBV6-1 and TRBJ1-3; D gene uncertain. The CDR3 is 14 residues long. CDR1 and CDR2 (germline): MNHNS, SASEGT. V was clipped by 6 bases and J by 4 bases, with 13 bases between them. Here the CDR3 reads CASSSYSVGNTIYF. CDR3 DNA: TGTGCCAGCAGCAGCTACAGTGTCGGAAACACCATATATTTT.

The rearrangement uses TRBV19 and TRBJ1-1; no clear D. There are 15 residues in the CDR3. V was shortened by 2 bases and J by 1 base, with 11 bases between the two germline ends. Germline assignment: CDR1 LNHDA and CDR2 SQIVND (reference sequence). The CDR3: CASSITLQENTEAFF. DNA of the CDR3: TGTGCCAGTAGTATAACCCTCCAGGAGAACACTGAAGCTTTCTTT.

The sample holds a few counts of this clone. This chain connects TRBV7-2 to TRBJ2-5, with 12 bases identical to TRBD2. V dropped 1 base and J dropped 4; count of bases not matched to a gene: 4. Germline CDR1 reads SGHTA; CDR2 reads FQGNSA. CDR3 length: 16 residues. Written as DNA, the CDR3 is TGTGCCAGCAGCTTAGTGGCTAGCGGGGGGGTAGAGACCCAGTACTTC. Translation: CASSLVASGGVETQYF.

V and J are TRBV9 and TRBJ1-6; TRBD1 aligns across 7 bases. Germline lookup yields CDR1 SGDLS and CDR2 YYNGEE. Germline trimming cut 4 bases from V and 10 bases from J; bases unmatched to any gene: 8. CDR3 length: 14 amino acids. The CDR3: CASSLGQNWSPLHF. CDR3 nucleotide sequence: TGTGCCAGCAGCTTGGGACAGAATTGGTCACCCCTCCACTTT.

This sequence joins TRBV4-1 and TRBJ2-1, with 11 nucleotides matching TRBD1. Losses at the gene ends were 1 base for V and 3 bases for J; bases not matched to a gene: 2. Germline V gene data show CDR1 as MGHRA and CDR2 as YSYEKL. CDR3 length equals 16 residues. In DNA, the CDR3 is TGCGCCAGCAGCCAAGGGACAGGGGGCTACTACAATGAGCAGTTCTTC. Protein: CASSQGTGGYYNEQFF.

The CDR3 coding sequence is TGTGCCTGGAGTGTAGGACACAGGAGCAATCAGCCCCAGCATTTT. Protein sequence: CAWSVGHRSNQPQHF. The chain recombines TRBV30 with TRBJ1-5, with D possibly TRBD1 on 5 matching bases. V was cut by 0 bases and J by 1 base, with 10 bases left in between. Germline V gives CDR1 GTSNPN, CDR2 SVGIG (reference sequence). The CDR3 extends over 15 amino acids. Combining the CDR3 with reference TRBV30 and TRBJ1-5 gives the whole variable domain SQTIHQWPATLVQPVGSPLSLECTVEGTSNPNLYWYRQAAGRGLQLLFYSVGIGQISSEVPQNLSASRPQDRQFILSSKKLLLSDSGFYLCAWSVGHRSNQPQHFGDGTRLSIL.

The CDR3 DNA follows: TGTGCCAGCAGTTTGGGGACAGGGTTGGATGAGCAGTTCTTC. It yields the protein CASSLGTGLDEQFF. The rearrangement uses TRBV28 and TRBJ2-1; 9 positions agree with TRBD1. Per the germline V gene, CDR1 is MDHEN and CDR2 is SYDVKM. The CDR3 runs to 14 residues. V shed 3 bases, J shed 8 bases, and the junction held 5 bases outside the gene matches.

The chain has TRBV7-9 and TRBJ2-7; 10 nucleotides align to TRBD2. The length of the CDR3 is 15 residues. Germline lookup yields CDR1 SEHNR and CDR2 FQNEAQ (reference sequence). V lost 1 base, J lost 5 bases, and 5 bases stayed unmatched. The CDR3 bases are TGTGCCAGCAGCTTAGTGAGAGCGGGAGGGCACGAGCAGTACTTC. Translation: CASSLVRAGGHEQYF.